One T cell receptor beta chain is described in this entry. The data were obtained in a study of OX40 agonist ivuxolimab in advanced cancers. The CDR3 consists of 13 residues. V was pared by 8 bases and J by 1 base, with 11 bases between. Germline-derived CDR1 and CDR2 are SNHLY and FYNNEI. Some clones are missing from TCRdb's copy, which holds only in-frame ones; the method was immunoSEQ multiplex PCR. The repertoire has more than 15,000 clones, approximately 80% of them found once; the top ten carry 3% to 3.5%. Here the sequenced sample was CD4+ or CD8+ T cells sorted from blood, taken in a trial of the OX40 agonist ivuxolimab. This receptor was identified in an adult with an advanced solid tumor such as melanoma, head and neck, liver or kidney cancer. This rearrangement joins TRBV2 to TRBJ1-1, with D tentatively TRBD1 (5 bases). CDR3 nucleotide sequence: TGTGCCAGCCATAGACAGACGAACACTGAAGCTTTCTTT. It specifies CASHRQTNTEAFF.